Described below is a single TCR beta chain sequence and its context. This study enrolled people aged about 18 to 95 from roughly 22 US geographic areas. The data were taken from a study of blood T cell repertoires in COVID-19. Overall study context: There were acute and convalescent COVID-19 samples, and they came from the United States, Italy and Spain. PBMCs, B-cell-depleted T cells, or T cells were the source of the cDNA or gDNA that made up the material.

The V end was cut by 3 bases, the J end by 2 bases, with 13 bases between. Germline-derived CDR1 and CDR2 are SEHNR and FQNEAQ (reference sequence). CDR3 size: 15 residues. Data came from immunoSEQ multiplex PCR; TCRdb stores just in-frame clones and leaves some out. This table has roughly 260,000 clones, around 90% appearing once. This chain uses TRBV7-9 with TRBJ1-2; D is perhaps TRBD1 (6 bases). Sequenced material: PBMCs or T cells enriched from blood (not recorded which). This TCR derives from a woman in her 30s with acute COVID-19. CDR3 sequence: CASSLGAGLNYGYTF. CDR3 in DNA: TGTGCCAGCAGCTTGGGGGCCGGCCTCAACTATGGCTACACCTTC. Variable domain in full (rest from reference TRBV7-9 and TRBJ1-2): DTGVSQNPRHKITKRGQNVTFRCDPISEHNRLYWYRQTLGQGPEFLTYFQNEAQLEKSRLLSDRFSAERPKGSFSTLEIQRTEQGDSAMYLCASSLGAGLNYGYTFGSGTRLTVV.